This T cell receptor (beta chain) originates from a study of blood T cells in healthy people across ages. With a J-beta primer mix and a sample-barcoded 5' primer, a second PCR ran about 7 to 12 cycles. MiXCR, run by TCRdb on the 5' RACE reads, gives a single entry per CDR3 protein. The sample records roughly 700,000 distinct CDR3 sequences, approximately 50% being singletons. This clonotype was found once. The ends were cut back, 0 bases at V and 2 bases at J, with 10 bases in the middle. Germline assignment: CDR1 LGHDT and CDR2 YNNKEL (reference sequence). CDR3 length equals 15 residues. Sequencing was done on a sample of blood. This TCR was recovered from a woman aged 60-70 years in good health. The J gene is TRBJ1-1, the V gene TRBV3-1, with D unresolved. The CDR3 bases are TGTGCCAGCAGCCAAGAACGCCGAAGAAACACTGAAGCTTTCTTT. Translated, it gives CASSQERRRNTEAFF.